This T cell receptor beta chain was documented in a study of blood T cell repertoires in COVID-19. About the study: The United States, Italy and Spain provided the acute and convalescent COVID-19 samples. PBMCs, B-cell-depleted T cells, or T cells provided the cDNA or gDNA that made up the material.

Sequencing was performed with immunoSEQ multiplex PCR; in TCRdb, only in-frame clones are kept and a portion is missing. The repertoire has about 210,000 clones, about four fifths of them found once; the top ten carry around 9%. Living in 24 US areas, the participants were between roughly 18 and 90 years of age. The J segment lost 2 bases and the V segment lost 5 bases, leaving 6 bases of the junction unmatched. The germline V gene encodes CDR1 SGHNT and CDR2 YENEEA. CDR3 length equals 15 residues. This rearrangement joins TRBV11-3 to TRBJ1-2; 9 bases are a match to TRBD1. The sequence came from a woman aged 45-60 years with acute COVID-19. Specimen: PBMCs or T cells enriched from blood (not recorded which). The CDR3: CASSPRDRANYGYTF. The CDR3 DNA is TGTGCCAGCAGCCCGCGGGACAGGGCCAACTATGGCTACACCTTC.